These 20 T cell receptor beta chains were sequenced from one sample in a study of blood T cell repertoires in COVID-19. The data were produced by immunoSEQ multiplex PCR, yet TCRdb's version contains in-frame clones alone and is incomplete. The sample lists just under 55,000 clones, about nine tenths seen once, with under 9% in the top ten. What was sequenced was peripheral blood. These receptors all come from a woman aged 40 to 49 with active COVID-19.

The gene calls are TRBV18 and TRBJ2-2, with a possible D match to TRBD1 (5 bases). This CDR3 is built from 15 residues. Deletions cut 6 bases from V and 3 bases from J, with 14 bases between. Germline V lookup: CDR1 KGHSH, CDR2 LQKENI. The CDR3 DNA is TGTGCCAGCTCTTCCCAGGGTTCGTACACCGGGGAGCTGTTTTTT. Residues: CASSSQGSYTGELFF.

The chain combines TRBV2 with TRBJ2-3; TRBD2 agrees at 8 bases. Germline CDR1 and CDR2: SNHLY and FYNNEI. With V trimmed by 1 base and J by 6 bases, 3 bases remained unmatched. The CDR3 consists of 14 residues. CDR3 sequence reads: CASSEGTSPDTQYF. The CDR3 nucleotides read TGTGCCAGCAGTGAAGGGACTAGCCCCGATACGCAGTATTTT.

In this sample, this clone turned up a few times. V is TRBV19 and J is TRBJ2-2; D is perhaps TRBD2 (7 bases). This CDR3 contains 15 residues. In germline, CDR1 is LNHDA, CDR2 SQIVND (reference sequence). With 6 bases removed from V and 3 bases from J, the gap between germline ends came to 14 bases. The chain's CDR3 is CASRTGGPDTGELFF. CDR3 DNA sequence: TGTGCCAGTAGAACGGGGGGCCCCGACACCGGGGAGCTGTTTTTT.

This sequence joins TRBV19 and TRBJ2-7; D not certain. The CDR3 covers 11 residues. Germline V lookup: CDR1 LNHDA, CDR2 SQIVND (reference sequence). V was pared by 5 bases and J by 4 bases, with 6 bases between. The CDR3 here is CASSAAYEQYF. DNA for the CDR3: TGTGCCAGTAGTGCGGCTTACGAGCAGTACTTC.

The CDR3: CASSLARAGAPQEQFF. For the CDR3, the DNA is TGTGCCAGCAGCTTAGCGCGGGCAGGGGCACCCCAAGAGCAGTTCTTC. V usage is TRBV7-6 and J usage is TRBJ2-1; possible D gene TRBD1, 6 bases. The CDR3 is 16 residues long. Germline CDR1 and CDR2: SGHVS and FNYEAQ. V lost 0 bases to trimming and J lost 10 bases, with 19 bases between them.

CDR3 region: CAISTGGLNSPLHF. CDR3 in DNA: TGTGCCATCAGTACAGGGGGCCTTAATTCACCCCTCCACTTT. This rearrangement joins TRBV10-3 to TRBJ1-6; 9 nucleotides agree with TRBD1. This CDR3 has 14 amino acids. Trimming took 5 bases from V and 6 from J; bases not matched to a gene: 2. CDR1 is ENHRY, CDR2 SYGVKD, per germline.

This clone was recorded only once. This chain uses TRBV18 with TRBJ2-4; 8 bases line up with TRBD2. The V and J ends lost 5 bases and 1 base, in that order; junction bases with no gene match: 13. This CDR3 comprises 18 residues. Germline-derived CDR1 and CDR2 are KGHSH and LQKENI. The CDR3 protein is CASSSPGLEREAKNIQYF. The CDR3 region has the DNA TGTGCCAGCTCATCCCCGGGACTAGAGAGGGAGGCCAAAAACATTCAGTACTTC.

The chain has TRBV7-2 and TRBJ2-5; 10 bases line up with TRBD1. There are 14 residues in the CDR3. The V segment lost 7 bases and the J segment 3 bases; nucleotides outside the gene matches: 5. Germline assignment: CDR1 SGHTA and CDR2 FQGNSA. CDR3: CASNSGTGEETQYF. The CDR3 bases are TGTGCCAGCAACTCGGGGACAGGGGAAGAGACCCAGTACTTC.

This chain uses TRBV18 with TRBJ1-2; 8 bases are shared with TRBD1. Germline V CDR1 and CDR2: KGHSH, LQKENI. CDR3 length: 15 residues. Germline trimming cut 4 bases from V and 3 bases from J; bases unmatched to any gene: 7. CDR3 region: CASSRDRGEDYGYTF. DNA of the CDR3: TGTGCCAGCTCACGAGACAGGGGCGAGGACTATGGCTACACCTTC.

The chain combines TRBV5-1 with TRBJ2-3; 8 positions agree with TRBD2. The CDR3 is 15 residues long. Per germline, CDR1 SGHRS and CDR2 YFSETQ. The J segment lost 0 bases and the V segment lost 2 bases, leaving 2 bases of the junction unmatched. This CDR3 is CASSLAGASTDTQYF. CDR3 DNA sequence: TGCGCCAGCAGCTTAGCGGGGGCTAGCACAGATACGCAGTATTTT. The full variable domain, rest sourced from reference TRBV5-1 and TRBJ2-3, is KAGVTQTPRYLIKTRGQQVTLSCSPISGHRSVSWYQQTPGQGLQFLFEYFSETQRNKGNFPGRFSGRQFSNSRSEMNVSTLELGDSALYLCASSLAGASTDTQYFGPGTRLTVL.

The chain links TRBV19 to TRBJ1-1; 8 bases are shared with TRBD1. Germline-derived CDR1 and CDR2 are LNHDA and SQIVND (reference sequence). Trimming removed 1 base from V and 5 bases from J; junction bases left unmatched: 12. The CDR3 has 17 residues. CDR3 region: CASSIAPGAGGRTEAFF. CDR3 DNA sequence: TGTGCCAGTAGTATAGCCCCTGGCGCAGGGGGCAGGACTGAAGCTTTCTTT.

This clone was recorded only once. The rearrangement joins TRBV19 to TRBJ2-3, with 9 bases lining up with TRBD2. Trimming cost V 5 bases and J 9 bases; bases outside gene matches: 3. The CDR3 has 12 residues. Germline CDR1 and CDR2: LNHDA and SQIVND (reference sequence). In DNA form, the CDR3 reads TGTGCCAGTAGTTTGCTAGCGGGGACGCAGTATTTT. Translation: CASSLLAGTQYF.

V and J are TRBV7-3 and TRBJ1-1; the match to TRBD1 covers 10 bases. Per the germline V gene, CDR1 is SGHTA and CDR2 is FQGTGA. CDR3 length equals 13 residues. Trimming removed 2 bases from V and 9 bases from J; junction bases left unmatched: 3. The CDR3 reads CASSLETGGKAFF. The DNA for the CDR3 is TGTGCCAGCAGCTTAGAGACAGGGGGCAAAGCTTTCTTT.

V and J are TRBV18 and TRBJ2-3; 8 nucleotides align to TRBD1. The CDR3 runs to 16 residues. Looked up from germline, CDR1 is KGHSH and CDR2 is LQKENI. J was trimmed by 0 bases and V by 3 bases; bases with no gene match: 5. CDR3 in amino acids: CASSPVNRGSTDTQYF. The CDR3 DNA is TGTGCCAGCTCACCTGTAAACAGGGGGAGCACAGATACGCAGTATTTT.

The chain uses TRBV7-8 and TRBJ2-3, with a weak D call TRBD1 (7 bases). Germline loops: CDR1 SGHVS, CDR2 FQNEAQ. The CDR3 runs to 18 residues. Deletions cut 1 base from V and 1 base from J, with 18 bases between. This CDR3 reads CASSLGQGGWSGTDTQYF. DNA of the CDR3: TGTGCCAGCAGCTTAGGGCAGGGGGGTTGGAGCGGCACAGATACGCAGTATTTT. The full variable domain, completed using reference TRBV7-8 and TRBJ2-3, is GAGVSQSPRYKVAKRGQDVALRCDPISGHVSLFWYQQALGQGPEFLTYFQNEAQLDKSGLPSDRFFAERPEGSVSTLKIQRTQQEDSAVYLCASSLGQGGWSGTDTQYFGPGTRLTVL.

The chain combines TRBV2 with TRBJ2-3; 8 positions match TRBD1. There are 16 residues in the CDR3. With 2 bases clipped from V and 4 bases from J, the junction kept 8 bases outside the gene matches. Looked up from germline, CDR1 is SNHLY and CDR2 is FYNNEI. The CDR3 is CASSERGAGGPDTQYF. The DNA for the CDR3 is TGTGCCAGCAGTGAAAGGGGGGCAGGGGGCCCAGATACGCAGTATTTT.

The chain combines TRBV30 with TRBJ2-2; 11 positions match TRBD2. Trimming cost V 2 bases and J 2 bases; bases outside gene matches: 19. Germline V CDR1 and CDR2: GTSNPN, SVGIG (reference sequence). CDR3 size: 21 residues. The CDR3 loop is CAWSRLAGGPRPLINTGELFF. CDR3 nucleotides: TGTGCCTGGAGTAGGCTAGCGGGGGGTCCTAGGCCCCTCATAAACACCGGGGAGCTGTTTTTT.

This rearrangement joins TRBV19 to TRBJ1-2; no clear D gene. This CDR3 region has 15 residues. The V gene lost 1 base and the J gene lost 4 bases, with 13 bases spanning the gap. CDR1 is LNHDA, CDR2 SQIVND, per germline (reference sequence). Written as DNA, the CDR3 is TGTGCCAGTAGTATAGGTCACAGAGAATCCTATGGCTACACCTTC. It specifies CASSIGHRESYGYTF.

The table lists this clone with a count of one. The chain combines TRBV19 with TRBJ1-6; TRBD1 is a possible D gene (6 bases). Deletions cut 1 base from V and 9 bases from J, with 10 bases between. There are 14 residues in the CDR3. Per the germline V gene, CDR1 is LNHDA and CDR2 is SQIVND (reference sequence). The CDR3 DNA sequence: TGTGCCAGTAGTATAGCAGGGGATGGTTCACCCCTCCACTTT. Translated: CASSIAGDGSPLHF.

The chain has TRBV5-4 and TRBJ2-2; 8 positions match TRBD1. J gave up 3 bases and V 4 bases, and 8 bases lay outside the gene matches. CDR1 and CDR2 from the germline V gene are SGHNT and YYREEE (reference sequence). This CDR3 region has 16 residues. CDR3: CASSAREQGDTGELFF. As DNA, the CDR3 is TGTGCCAGCAGCGCCCGGGAACAGGGGGACACCGGGGAGCTGTTTTTT.